Listed below are T cell receptor beta chains from one sample, sequenced in a study of T cell responses to AZD1222 COVID-19 vaccine. Some clones are missing from TCRdb's copy, which holds only in-frame ones; the method was immunoSEQ multiplex PCR. This table has about 140,000 clones, 88% appearing once. This material consisted of peripheral blood, taken 28 days after the second AZD1222 dose. All receptors derive from an adult who received the AZD1222 COVID-19 vaccine. The CDR3 runs from the conserved cysteine through the conserved F or W. D genes are given only for firm matches. Where a row states a size, it is once, few, many or the class of an expanded clone; other rows omit it.

TRBJ1-1,NA,NA,TRBV11-2,TGTGCCAGCAGCCAGGGCGGCACTGAAGCTTTCTTT,CASSQGGTEAFF
TRBJ1-1,NA,NA,TRBV5-5,TGTGCCAGCAGCTTTGACATGGGGACTTTCTTT,CASSFDMGTFF
TRBJ1-2,NA,NA,TRBV18,TGTGCCAGCTCGTCGGGGCGCATTTATGGCTACACCTTC,CASSSGRIYGYTF
TRBJ2-2,NA,NA,TRBV3-1/TRBV3-2,TGTGCCAGCAGACCGTACAGGACCGGGGAGCTGTTTTTT,CASRPYRTGELFF
TRBJ1-2,NA,TRBD1,TRBV7-2,TGTGCCAGCAGACCTAACCAGGGGGCCCTTTATGGCTACACCTTC,CASRPNQGALYGYTF
TRBJ2-2,NA,TRBD1,TRBV23-1,TGCGCCAGCAGCCGTGGACAGGGCGAGAGGACCGGGGAGCTGTTTTTT,CASSRGQGERTGELFF
TRBJ1-3,NA,NA,TRBV5-4,TGTGCCAGCAGCTTGAAGCGAGATTCTGGAAACACCATATATTTT,CASSLKRDSGNTIYF
TRBJ2-1,NA,NA,TRBV19,TGTGCCAGTAGTATATCCAGGGCTTCTAATGAGCAGTTCTTC,CASSISRASNEQFF
TRBJ2-7,NA,NA,TRBV6-4,TGTGCCAGCAGTGAAAGGGATCCCTACGAGCAGTACTTC,CASSERDPYEQYF
TRBJ1-1,NA,NA,TRBV18,TGTGCCAGCTCACCGGGGATCAATAGGGGAGCTTTCTTT,CASSPGINRGAFF
TRBJ1-5,NA,NA,TRBV2,TGTGCCAGCAGTGAAGCCCGGGGGGATCAGCCCCAGCATTTT,CASSEARGDQPQHF
TRBJ2-5,NA,TRBD2,TRBV5-5,TGTGCCAGCCAAGCGGGGACTCAAGAGACCCAGTACTTC,CASQAGTQETQYF
TRBJ1-5,NA,NA,TRBV6-6,TGTGCCAGCAGTTATGGATTTCGCTCGCAGCCCCAGCATTTT,CASSYGFRSQPQHF
TRBJ1-3,NA,NA,TRBV29-1,TGCAGCGGTGACAGTTTTAGGGGAAACACCATATATTTT,CSGDSFRGNTIYF
TRBJ2-1,once,TRBD2,TRBV5-8,TGTGCCAGCAGCTTGCGACTAGCTGCGCGCTCCTACAATGAGCAGTTCTTC,CASSLRLAARSYNEQFF
TRBJ1-6,NA,TRBD1,TRBV28,TGTGCCAGCGTCCTCAGGGGGCCGTCACCCCTCCACTTT,CASVLRGPSPLHF
TRBJ1-3,NA,NA,TRBV5-1,TGCGCCAGCAGCTTGGAGGCAGGGAGCGGAAACACCATATATTTT,CASSLEAGSGNTIYF
TRBJ1-4,NA,TRBD1,TRBV14,TGTGCCAGCAGCCCGACAGGGTACGGAGGGCTTAATGAAAAACTGTTTTTT,CASSPTGYGGLNEKLFF
TRBJ1-6,few,TRBD1,TRBV2,TGTGCCAGCAGTGAAAGACAGGGGACACCCCTCCACTTT,CASSERQGTPLHF
TRBJ1-3,NA,TRBD1,TRBV7-2,TGTGCCAGCACCCTTGGACAGGCCCTTGAAAACACCATATATTTT,CASTLGQALENTIYF
TRBJ2-1,NA,NA,TRBV20-1,TGCGAAGTCTCTGAGCAGTTCTTC,CEVSEQFF
TRBJ2-3,once,NA,TRBV7-6,TGTGCCAGCAGCTTAGGACAGGCCCCAGATACGCAGTATTTT,CASSLGQAPDTQYF
TRBJ2-1,few,NA,TRBV7-9,TGTGCCAGCAGCTCAACCGGGACTCAAGTGGGCAATGAGCAGTTCTTC,CASSSTGTQVGNEQFF
TRBJ2-5,NA,NA,TRBV5-1,TGCGCCAGCAGCTCTCGGAGCGGGCAAGAGACCCAGTACTTC,CASSSRSGQETQYF
TRBJ2-7,NA,TRBD2,TRBV2,TGCTCGGGCCGGGGGGCCTACGAGCAGTACTTC,CSGRGAYEQYF
TRBJ2-3,NA,TRBD2,TRBV27,TGTGCCAGCAGTTTAACCCAGCGGGGGAGCACAGATACGCAGTATTTT,CASSLTQRGSTDTQYF
TRBJ1-2,NA,TRBD1,TRBV5-1,TGCGCCAGCAGCCCCGGGACAGGGAACTATGGCTACACCTTC,CASSPGTGNYGYTF
TRBJ1-6,NA,NA,TRBV25-1,TGTGCCAGCAGTGAATACGGGGATGGGTACTCACCCCTCCACTTT,CASSEYGDGYSPLHF
TRBJ2-1,NA,NA,TRBV7-2,TGTGCCAGCAGCAAAGCCCCCGACTCGGATGAGCAGTTCTTC,CASSKAPDSDEQFF
TRBJ2-2,NA,TRBD2,TRBV20-1,TGCAGTGCCCCCCGGGAGGGGGGGCTGTTTTTT,CSAPREGGLFF
TRBJ1-1,NA,NA,TRBV5-1,TGCGCCAGCAGCCCCAGCAATGGGGGCACTGAAGCTTTCTTT,CASSPSNGGTEAFF
TRBJ1-2,NA,NA,TRBV12-5,TGTGCTAGTAACGCAGGGAACTATGGCTACACCTTC,CASNAGNYGYTF
TRBJ1-2,NA,NA,TRBV19,TGTGCCAGTTCGAACAGCCTCCTCTATGGCTACACCTTC,CASSNSLLYGYTF
TRBJ1-2,NA,TRBD1,TRBV28,TGTGCCAGCGCCGGGACAGGACGCGGCTACACCTTC,CASAGTGRGYTF
TRBJ1-1,NA,NA,TRBV28,TGTGCCAGCAGCATTACACCGGGCGTCGAAGCTTTCTTT,CASSITPGVEAFF
TRBJ2-7,few,TRBD1,TRBV18,TGTGCCAGCTCACCAACGGACAGGGAAGGCGAGCAGTACTTC,CASSPTDREGEQYF
TRBJ2-2,NA,NA,TRBV7-3,TGTGCCAGCAGCTTAGTCGGGGGAGCCGGAACCGGGGAGCTGTTTTTT,CASSLVGGAGTGELFF
TRBJ2-3,NA,NA,TRBV11-3,TGTGCCAGCAGCTCCGGACAGCGAAGCACAGATACGCAGTATTTT,CASSSGQRSTDTQYF
TRBJ2-7,few,NA,TRBV18,TGTGCCAGCTCAGGGCTTCGGGAGCAGTACTTC,CASSGLREQYF
TRBJ2-5,NA,NA,TRBV2,TGTGCCAGCAGTTTCTCAGGGAAAGAGACCCAGTACTTC,CASSFSGKETQYF
TRBJ1-5,NA,TRBD1,TRBV7-2,TGTGCCAGCAGCTCGAGACAGGGGGGACAGCCCCAGCATTTT,CASSSRQGGQPQHF
TRBJ1-6,NA,TRBD1,TRBV19,TGTGCCAGTAGTATAAATAACCCGGGACAGGGGGAATCACCCCTCCACTTT,CASSINNPGQGESPLHF
TRBJ1-5,NA,NA,TRBV12-3/TRBV12-4,TGTGCCAGCAGTTTGACAGGCAATCAGCCCCAGCATTTT,CASSLTGNQPQHF
TRBJ2-7,NA,TRBD1,TRBV18,TGTGCCAGCTCACCCTCCCGACAGGGGGCCTACGAGCAGTACTTC,CASSPSRQGAYEQYF
TRBJ1-2,once,NA,TRBV19,TGTGCCAGTAGCACCCCGGGACACCAAAACTATGGCTACACCTTC,CASSTPGHQNYGYTF
TRBJ1-6,NA,NA,TRBV6-9,TGTGCCAGCAGTTACCTTCCACCGAGCTCCTATAATTCACCCCTCCACTTT,CASSYLPPSSYNSPLHF
TRBJ2-1,NA,NA,TRBV6-2/TRBV6-3,TGTGCCAGCAGTCCCCGACTAGTAGTCGGGCGAGATATTGGTTACAATGAGCAGTTCTTC,CASSPRLVVGRDIGYNEQFF
TRBJ1-4,NA,NA,TRBV19,TGTGCCAGTAGTATCAGCCCGGGGGTTGAAAAACTGTTTTTT,CASSISPGVEKLFF
TRBJ1-2,NA,NA,TRBV7-8,TGTGCCAGCAGCTTATCCCAGGGCCTAATGGGATATGGCTACACCTTC,CASSLSQGLMGYGYTF
TRBJ2-1,NA,NA,TRBV19,TGTGCCAGTAGTACCGAGCGGGCCCCGGTCTATGAGCAGTTCTTC,CASSTERAPVYEQFF
TRBJ2-7,NA,NA,TRBV11-2,TGTGCCAGCAGCCCATTCTCCTACGAGCAGTACTTC,CASSPFSYEQYF
TRBJ1-5,once,NA,TRBV2,TGTGCCAGCAGCTTATACCAGGGCAATCAGCCCCAGCATTTT,CASSLYQGNQPQHF